A single T cell receptor beta chain is shown here with its context. After removal of 2 bases from V and 4 bases from J, the junction contained 11 bases not matched to a gene. Per germline, CDR1 SGHKS and CDR2 YYEKEE (reference sequence). There are 17 residues in the CDR3. The sample is drawn from a study of T-cell reconstitution after alpha-beta-depleted transplantation in children. The authors prepared the TCRbeta library with unique molecular identifiers. TCRdb itself ran the PCR reads through MiXCR, one entry per CDR3 protein. The sample carries about 540,000 distinct CDR3 sequences, 18% recorded once.

The sample in question was PBMCs from the stem cell graft donor, obtained from the stem cell graft. The sequence was collected from a human donor who donated a stem cell graft to a child with acute lymphoblastic leukemia. The chain couples TRBV5-5 to TRBJ2-3; TRBD2 matches 9 bases. The CDR3 nucleotides are TGTGCCAGCAGCTTCTCGTCTAGCGGGGATGGACCAGATACGCAGTATTTT. It is translated as CASSFSSSGDGPDTQYF.